Sequencing of this TCR beta chain was carried out in a study of blood T cells in healthy people across ages. General study findings and limits: When set beside aged donors, long-lived donors presented more naive CD4+ cells and higher diversity.

This clonotype appeared a few times. What it recognizes is unknown. The CDR3 is made up of 16 amino acids. V trimming: 2 bases; J trimming: 4 bases; junction bases outside the gene matches: 9. It was with a sample-barcoded 5' primer and a J-beta primer mix that a second PCR of roughly 6 to 12 cycles was run. From the 5' RACE reads, TCRdb called clonotypes with MiXCR, one entry per CDR3 protein. The sample lists some 880,000 distinct CDR3 sequences; roughly 40% were seen once. With each sample, at least 5.5 micrograms of total RNA were extracted. The sample consisted of blood. The sequence came from a man aged 18-30 years in good health. The chain is built from TRBV12-3 or TRBV12-4 and TRBJ2-5, with 8 positions matching TRBD2. The CDR3 protein is CASSLIAGGGGETQYF. The CDR3 DNA reads as TGTGCCAGCAGTTTAATCGCGGGGGGAGGCGGAGAGACCCAGTACTTC.